Listed here is a single T cell receptor beta chain. As yet, its antigen is unknown. The sample originates from a study of cytomegalovirus exposure and HLA in healthy donors. Study background: The roughly 120 validation repertoires, a later analysis reported, used the same platform as the 550 to 800 first-cohort repertoires.

Sequenced by immunoSEQ multiplex PCR; TCRdb stores in-frame clones only, minus some. The sample has tens of thousands of clones; around 94% are singletons. Germline V gene sequence: CDR1 MNHEY, CDR2 SVGAGI. J lost 6 bases, V lost 2 bases, and 6 bases had no gene match. This CDR3 region has 14 residues. Overall study results and limits: The tendency of first-cohort TCR clusters to co-occur in the roughly 120 validation repertoires was identified by a subsequent analysis. Associated with cytomegalovirus, according to the listing, were around 160 TCR beta chains.

Sequencing input: PBMCs. This receptor was identified in a woman in her late teens or twenties in good health and CMV-seronegative. The V and J genes are TRBV6-5 and TRBJ2-7, with 8 bases aligning to TRBD2. The chain's CDR3 is CASSYAAGGSEQYF. The CDR3 nucleotides read TGTGCCAGCAGTTACGCCGCGGGGGGATCCGAGCAGTACTTC.